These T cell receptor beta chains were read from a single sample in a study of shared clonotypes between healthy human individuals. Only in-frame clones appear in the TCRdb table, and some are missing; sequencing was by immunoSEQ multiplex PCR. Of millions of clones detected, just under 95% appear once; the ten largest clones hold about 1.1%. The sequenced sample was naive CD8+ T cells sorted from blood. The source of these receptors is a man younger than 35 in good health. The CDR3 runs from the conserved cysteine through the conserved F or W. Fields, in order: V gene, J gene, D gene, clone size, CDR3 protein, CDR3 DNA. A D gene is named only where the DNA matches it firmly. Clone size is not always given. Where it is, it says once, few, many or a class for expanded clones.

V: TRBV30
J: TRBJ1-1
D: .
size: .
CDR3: CAWSEPGARTEAFF
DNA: TGTGCCTGGAGTGAGCCGGGGGCTAGGACTGAAGCTTTCTTT

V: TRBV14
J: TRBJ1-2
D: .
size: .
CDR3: CASSSTAGYGYTF
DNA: TGTGCCAGCAGCTCGACAGCTGGCTATGGCTACACCTTC

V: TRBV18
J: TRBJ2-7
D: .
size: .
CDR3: CASSRTDHYEQYF
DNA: TGTGCCAGCTCACGGACGGACCACTACGAGCAGTACTTC

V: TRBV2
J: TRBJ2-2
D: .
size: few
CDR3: CATQGRDTGELFF
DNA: TGTGCCACCCAGGGTCGGGACACCGGGGAGCTGTTTTTT

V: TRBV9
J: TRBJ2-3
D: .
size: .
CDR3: CASSVATTGGADTQYF
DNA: TGTGCCAGCAGCGTAGCTACAACAGGGGGGGCAGATACGCAGTATTTT

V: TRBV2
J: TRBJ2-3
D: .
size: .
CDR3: CASSEWDGNTDTQYF
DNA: TGTGCCAGCAGTGAGTGGGACGGAAACACAGATACGCAGTATTTT

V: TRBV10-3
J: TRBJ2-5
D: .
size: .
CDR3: CAISELGVFLGDRSGETQYF
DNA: TGTGCCATCAGTGAGCTTGGGGTCTTCCTGGGAGATAGGAGCGGTGAGACCCAGTACTTC

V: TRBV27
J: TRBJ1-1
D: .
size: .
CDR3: CASSYGGRDAFF
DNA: TGTGCCAGCAGTTACGGGGGGAGGGATGCTTTCTTT

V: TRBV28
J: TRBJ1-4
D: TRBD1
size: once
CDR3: CASSFGQGAHEKLFF
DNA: TGTGCCAGCAGTTTTGGACAGGGGGCGCATGAAAAACTGTTTTTT

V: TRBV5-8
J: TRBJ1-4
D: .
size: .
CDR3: CASSLQDTPQEKLFF
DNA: TGTGCCAGCAGCCTTCAGGACACCCCCCAAGAAAAACTGTTTTTT

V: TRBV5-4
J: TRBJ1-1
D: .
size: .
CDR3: CASSLDPREGTTEAFF
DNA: TGTGCCAGCAGCTTGGACCCCAGGGAAGGGACCACTGAAGCTTTCTTT

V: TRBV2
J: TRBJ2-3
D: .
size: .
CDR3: CASRRSQESTFDTQYF
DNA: TGTGCCAGCAGAAGAAGCCAGGAGTCTACCTTTGATACGCAGTATTTT

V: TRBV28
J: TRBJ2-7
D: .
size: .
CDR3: CASTSTGSSYEQYF
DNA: TGTGCCAGCACCTCCACAGGAAGCTCCTACGAGCAGTACTTC

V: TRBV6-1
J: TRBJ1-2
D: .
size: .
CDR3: CASSELAAGEHYGYTF
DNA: TGTGCCAGCAGTGAATTGGCGGCAGGGGAACACTATGGCTACACCTTC

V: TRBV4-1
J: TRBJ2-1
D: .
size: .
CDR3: CASSRIGQNNEQFF
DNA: TGCGCCAGCAGCCGTATCGGACAGAACAATGAGCAGTTCTTC

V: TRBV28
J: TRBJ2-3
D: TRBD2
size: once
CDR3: CASSLGGEADTQYF
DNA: TGTGCCAGCAGTTTGGGGGGGGAGGCAGATACGCAGTATTTT

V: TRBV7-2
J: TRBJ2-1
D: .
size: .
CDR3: CASSLGLGAGRYNEQFF
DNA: TGTGCCAGCAGCTTAGGCCTTGGGGCGGGGCGATACAATGAGCAGTTCTTC

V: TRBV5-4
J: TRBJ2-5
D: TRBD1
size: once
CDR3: CASNYRGIQETQYF
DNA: TGTGCCAGCAATTACAGGGGGATCCAAGAGACCCAGTACTTC

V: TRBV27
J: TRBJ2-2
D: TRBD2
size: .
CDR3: CASSFGLAGELFF
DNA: TGTGCCAGCAGTTTTGGACTAGCGGGGGAGCTGTTTTTT

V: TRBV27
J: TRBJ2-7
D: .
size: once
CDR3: CASSFSKPYEQYF
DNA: TGTGCCAGCAGTTTCAGCAAGCCCTACGAGCAGTACTTC

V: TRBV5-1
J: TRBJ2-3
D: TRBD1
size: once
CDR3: CASSLAPGQANGDTQYF
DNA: TGCGCCAGCAGCTTGGCCCCGGGACAGGCAAATGGGGATACGCAGTATTTT

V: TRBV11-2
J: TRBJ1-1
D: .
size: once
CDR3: CASSPVENTEAFF
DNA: TGTGCCAGCAGCCCGGTTGAGAACACTGAAGCTTTCTTT

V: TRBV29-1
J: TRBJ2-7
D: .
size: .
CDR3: CSARLWDGKQYF
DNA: TGCAGCGCTAGACTTTGGGACGGCAAGCAGTACTTC

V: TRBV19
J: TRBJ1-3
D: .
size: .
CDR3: CASSIEGEGSGNTIYF
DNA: TGTGCCAGTAGTATTGAGGGGGAAGGTTCTGGAAACACCATATATTTT

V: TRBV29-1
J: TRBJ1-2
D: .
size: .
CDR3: CSVERQGRAYGYTF
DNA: TGCAGCGTTGAAAGGCAGGGTCGGGCCTATGGCTACACCTTC

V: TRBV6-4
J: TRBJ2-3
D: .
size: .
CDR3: CASGKGGADTQYF
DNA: TGTGCCAGCGGAAAAGGAGGTGCAGATACGCAGTATTTT

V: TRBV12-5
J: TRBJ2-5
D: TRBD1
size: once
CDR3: CASGKDRQETQYF
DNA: TGTGCTAGTGGCAAGGACAGGCAAGAGACCCAGTACTTC

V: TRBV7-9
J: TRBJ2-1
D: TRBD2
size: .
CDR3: CASSLVPSGRGNEQFF
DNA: TGTGCCAGCAGCTTAGTCCCTAGCGGGAGGGGAAATGAGCAGTTCTTC

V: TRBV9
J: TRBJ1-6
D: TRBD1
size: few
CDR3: CASSVDRTGNSPLHF
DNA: TGTGCCAGCAGCGTAGATAGGACAGGGAATTCACCCCTCCACTTT

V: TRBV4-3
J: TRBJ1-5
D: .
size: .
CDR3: CASSQGGASNQPQHF
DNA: TGCGCCAGCAGCCAAGGAGGGGCTAGCAATCAGCCCCAGCATTTT

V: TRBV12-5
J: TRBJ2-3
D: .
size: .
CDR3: CASGWSTDTQYF
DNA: TGTGCTAGTGGTTGGTCCACAGATACGCAGTATTTT

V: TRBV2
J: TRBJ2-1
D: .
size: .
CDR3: CASGPIDWEQFF
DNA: TGTGCCAGCGGACCCATCGACTGGGAGCAGTTCTTC